This TCR beta chain was documented in a study of T-cell reconstitution after alpha-beta-depleted transplantation in children. Broader study findings: It was newly produced T cells that mostly accounted for T-cell counts and diversity one year after transplant. Reportedly, alpha-beta T cells present about two months post-transplant originated from several hundred expanded clones of graft origin. Recipient T cells and thymic progenitors that survived were the source of the high TCRbeta diversity seen at day 60 in some patients.

As it was prepared, the TCRbeta library received unique molecular identifiers. Using its own MiXCR run on the PCR reads, TCRdb lists one record per CDR3 protein. Of about 980,000 distinct CDR3 sequences listed, roughly 29% are singletons. There are 15 residues in the CDR3. Germline V gene data show CDR1 as KGHSH and CDR2 as LQKENI. Trimming stripped 5 bases from V and 0 bases from J, with 13 bases between. Concerning this clonotype itself: Its antigen is not known.

This sequence originates from a boy in the first two years of life who had a stem cell transplant for SCID, so the T cells may come from the graft donor. Source: PBMCs, mostly from graft donor cells, taken 360 days after TCRalphabeta/CD19-depleted stem cell transplant. The V and J genes are TRBV18 and TRBJ1-1, with D unclear. The CDR3 DNA is TGTGCCAGCTCAATCGGCGGACGGTTGAACACTGAAGCTTTCTTT. Translating it yields CASSIGGRLNTEAFF.